This TCR beta chain appears in the sequencing data of a study of blood T cell repertoires in COVID-19. This CDR3 is 15 amino acids long. The V and J ends lost 5 bases and 6 bases respectively, with 19 bases between them. The germline V gene has CDR1 MDHEN and CDR2 SYDVKM. The repertoire was sequenced with immunoSEQ multiplex PCR; TCRdb's copy has only in-frame clones and lacks some. The table has around 130,000 clones, approximately 71% seen once. The receptor comes from a human donor in a cohort sampled during active COVID-19. Material: peripheral blood. V and J are TRBV28 and TRBJ2-5; D possibly corresponds to TRBD1 (6 bases). This chain's CDR3 is CASSTETGGLKTQYF. The CDR3 DNA sequence: TGTGCCAGCAGTACTGAGACAGGCGGCCTTAAGACCCAGTACTTC. The variable domain in full, with the rest retrieved from reference TRBV28 and TRBJ2-5, is DVKVTQSSRYLVKRTGEKVFLECVQDMDHENMFWYRQDPGLGLRLIYFSYDVKMKEKGDIPEGYSVSREKKERFSLILESASTNQTSMYLCASSTETGGLKTQYFGPGTRLLVL.